The sequence of this T cell receptor beta chain was determined in a study of CD8+CD57+ T cells in acquired aplastic anemia. Points from the study as a whole: Controls did not differ significantly from patients in CD8+ Simpson's diversity. Overlapping CD8+ CDR3 repertoires of patients and controls contained under 30 shared sequences.

In the case of this clonotype: Its specificity is not known.

Genomic DNA, the template, was used for profiling of the TCR beta VDJ and CDR3. TCRdb used MiXCR to reprocess the reads, holding one entry per CDR3 protein. The data hold hundreds of thousands of distinct CDR3 sequences, with around 33% observed a single time. The CDR3 spans 15 residues. Germline values: CDR1 MNHEY, CDR2 SVGAGI. The V gene end was trimmed by 4 bases and the J gene end by 3 bases; junction bases not matched to a gene: 7. Whoever was chosen for sequencing had shown CD8+CD57+ cell expansion by flow cytometry. There were no patients without severe acquired aplastic anemia. Blood samples were obtained from patients who had received no prior therapy.

The receptor's source is a human donor with aplastic anemia. Sequencing input: sorted CD4+, CD8+, or CD8+CD57+ T cells (not recorded which) from PBMCs. This rearrangement joins TRBV6-5 to TRBJ2-7, with 9 bases aligning to TRBD1. The CDR3 spells CASSSQPGQGYEQYF. In nucleotides, the CDR3 is TGTGCCAGCAGTTCCCAACCGGGACAGGGCTACGAGCAGTACTTC.